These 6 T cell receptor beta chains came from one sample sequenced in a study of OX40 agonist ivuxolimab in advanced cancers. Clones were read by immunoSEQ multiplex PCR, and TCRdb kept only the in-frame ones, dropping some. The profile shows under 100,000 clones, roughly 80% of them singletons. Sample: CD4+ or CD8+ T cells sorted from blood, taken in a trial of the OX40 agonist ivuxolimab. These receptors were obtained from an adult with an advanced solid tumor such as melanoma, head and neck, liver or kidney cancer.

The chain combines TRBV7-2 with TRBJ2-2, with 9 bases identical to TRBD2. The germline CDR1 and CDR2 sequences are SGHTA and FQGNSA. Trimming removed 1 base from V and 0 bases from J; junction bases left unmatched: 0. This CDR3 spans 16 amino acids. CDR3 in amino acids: CASSLGLAANTGELFF. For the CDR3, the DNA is TGTGCCAGCAGCTTAGGACTAGCGGCGAACACCGGGGAGCTGTTTTTT.

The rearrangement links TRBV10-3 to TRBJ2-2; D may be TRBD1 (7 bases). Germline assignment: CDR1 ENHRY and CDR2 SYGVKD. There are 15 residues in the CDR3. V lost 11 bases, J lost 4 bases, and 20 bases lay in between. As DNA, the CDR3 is TGTGCCGCATCAGGTGGAGGGGGCCCCACCGGGGAGCTGTTTTTT. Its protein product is CAASGGGGPTGELFF.

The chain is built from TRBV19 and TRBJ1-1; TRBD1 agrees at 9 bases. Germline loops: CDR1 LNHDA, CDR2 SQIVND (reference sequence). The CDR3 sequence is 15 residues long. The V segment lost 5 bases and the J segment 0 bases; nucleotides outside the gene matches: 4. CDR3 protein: CASSGDRDMNTEAFF. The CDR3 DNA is TGTGCCAGTAGTGGGGACAGGGATATGAACACTGAAGCTTTCTTT.

The CDR3 region is CASSSPDRNTEAFF. The CDR3 DNA reads TGTGCCAGCAGCTCCCCAGACCGGAACACTGAAGCTTTCTTT. The V call is TRBV7-2, the J call TRBJ1-1; D unresolved. Trimming stripped 4 bases from V and 1 base from J, with 10 bases between. CDR1 SGHTA and CDR2 FQGNSA come from the germline V gene. The CDR3 has 14 amino acids.

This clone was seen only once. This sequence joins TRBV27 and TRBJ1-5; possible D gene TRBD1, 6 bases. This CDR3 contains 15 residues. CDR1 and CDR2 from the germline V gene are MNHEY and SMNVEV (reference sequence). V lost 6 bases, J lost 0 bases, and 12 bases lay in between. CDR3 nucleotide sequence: TGTGCCAGCAGCTGGGGGGCAGATAGCAATCAGCCCCAGCATTTT. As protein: CASSWGADSNQPQHF.

CDR3 sequence: CASSSLGRTNTGELFF. In DNA, the CDR3 is TGCGCCAGCAGCTCTTTGGGCAGGACGAACACCGGGGAGCTGTTTTTT. The genes are TRBV5-1 and TRBJ2-2; D gene uncertain. CDR3 length: 16 amino acids. CDR1 and CDR2 from the germline V gene are SGHRS and YFSETQ. V was trimmed by 3 bases and J by 0 bases, leaving 12 bases between them.